Each of the 7 T cell receptor beta chains below was sequenced from the same sample in a study of blood T cell repertoires in COVID-19. The assay was immunoSEQ multiplex PCR, and TCRdb's table has in-frame clones only and misses some. The sample lists about 150,000 clones, approximately 88% occurring once. The sample was peripheral blood. The receptors shown here come from a human donor in a cohort sampled during active COVID-19.

J is TRBJ2-3 and V is TRBV28; 9 bases are a match to TRBD1. The CDR3 spans 16 residues. Germline CDR1 and CDR2: MDHEN and SYDVKM. V gave up 5 bases and J gave up 1 base; unmatched junction bases: 7. The CDR3 region is CASSRPQGAGTDTQYF. The CDR3 region has the DNA TGTGCCAGCAGTCGGCCACAGGGGGCTGGCACAGATACGCAGTATTTT.

This chain joins TRBV29-1 and TRBJ2-5; 10 bases are shared with TRBD2. CDR3 size: 14 residues. The germline V gene has CDR1 SQVTM and CDR2 ANQGSEA. The CDR3 sequence is CSPPSGGPQETQYF. The CDR3 bases are TGCAGTCCCCCTAGCGGGGGACCCCAAGAGACCCAGTACTTC.

The CDR3, as DNA: TGCGCCAGCAGCTTGGGGCCGATGAATTCACCCCTCCACTTT. It yields the protein CASSLGPMNSPLHF. The chain joins TRBV5-1 to TRBJ1-6; D remains ambiguous. The CDR3 is 14 amino acids. Trimming left V 0 bases short and J 7 bases short, with 8 bases between. CDR1 and CDR2 from the germline V gene are SGHRS and YFSETQ.

The rearrangement links TRBV30 to TRBJ1-3; TRBD1 is a possible D gene (6 bases). The germline CDR1 and CDR2 sequences are GTSNPN and SVGIG (reference sequence). This CDR3 contains 15 residues. V dropped 3 bases and J dropped 3 bases, with 15 bases sitting between them. CDR3 loop: CAWSREGVYGNTIYF. The CDR3 DNA follows: TGTGCCTGGAGCCGGGAGGGGGTTTATGGAAACACCATATATTTT.

The genes are TRBV7-3 and TRBJ2-1; 12 bases map to TRBD2. The CDR3 totals 20 residues. CDR1 and CDR2 (germline): SGHTA, FQGTGA. V was pared by 1 base and J by 5 bases, with 15 bases of the junction left unmatched. The CDR3 sequence is CASSLRALAGGLQKHNEQFF. The CDR3 DNA follows: TGTGCCAGCAGCTTAAGGGCACTAGCGGGGGGTCTTCAAAAACACAATGAGCAGTTCTTC. Filled out from reference TRBV7-3 and TRBJ2-1, the complete variable domain reads GAGVSQTPSNKVTEKGKYVELRCDPISGHTALYWYRQSLGQGPEFLIYFQGTGAADDSGLPNDRFFAVRPEGSVSTLKIQRTERGDSAVYLCASSLRALAGGLQKHNEQFFGPGTRLTVL.

This clone showed up just a few times. This chain links TRBV9 with TRBJ2-1; TRBD2 might be the D (5 bases). Germline V CDR1 and CDR2: SGDLS, YYNGEE. The CDR3 is 12 amino acids. V was cut by 7 bases and J by 0 bases, with 5 bases left in between. DNA of the CDR3: TGTGCCAGCGGGAGCTCCTACAATGAGCAGTTCTTC. Translating it yields CASGSSYNEQFF. Drawing the rest from reference TRBV9 and TRBJ2-1, the complete variable domain is DSGVTQTPKHLITATGQRVTLRCSPRSGDLSVYWYQQSLDQGLQFLIQYYNGEERAKGNILERFSAQQFPDLHSELNLSSLELGDSALYFCASGSSYNEQFFGPGTRLTVL.

The count of this clone is one. J is TRBJ2-6 and V is TRBV12-3 or TRBV12-4, with D unresolved. The V end lost 4 bases, the J end lost 4 bases, and 5 bases lay between the germline ends. The CDR3 length is 13 residues. CDR3 DNA sequence: TGTGCCAGCAGTTCCGAGGGGGCCAACGTCCTGACTTTC. Translation gives CASSSEGANVLTF.